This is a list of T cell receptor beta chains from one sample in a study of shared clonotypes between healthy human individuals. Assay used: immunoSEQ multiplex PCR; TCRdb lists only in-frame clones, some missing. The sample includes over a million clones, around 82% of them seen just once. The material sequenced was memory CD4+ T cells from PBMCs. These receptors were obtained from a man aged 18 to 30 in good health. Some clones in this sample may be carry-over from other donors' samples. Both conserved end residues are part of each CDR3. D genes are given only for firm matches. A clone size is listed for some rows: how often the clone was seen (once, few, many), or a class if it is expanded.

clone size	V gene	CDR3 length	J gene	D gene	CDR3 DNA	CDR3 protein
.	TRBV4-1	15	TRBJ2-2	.	TGCGCCAGCAGCCAACGGGGGAGTGACACCGGGGAGCTGTTTTTT	CASSQRGSDTGELFF
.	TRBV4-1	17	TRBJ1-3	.	TGCGCCAGCAGCCAGGCAGCAGGGGCAGGAGGCGGAAACACCATATATTTT	CASSQAAGAGGGNTIYF
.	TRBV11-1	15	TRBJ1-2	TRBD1	TGTGCCAGCAGCCCAGACAGGGACTCTAACTATGGCTACACCTTC	CASSPDRDSNYGYTF
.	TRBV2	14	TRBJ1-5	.	TGTGCCAGCACAAACGGTTGGGGCTATCAGCCCCAGCATTTT	CASTNGWGYQPQHF
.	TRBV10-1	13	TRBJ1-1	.	TGCGCCAGCAGTGACAGCCCCGCTACTGAAGCTTTCTTT	CASSDSPATEAFF
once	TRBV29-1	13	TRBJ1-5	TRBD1	TGCAGCGTCCAGGGGGGAGCGGGTCAGCCCCAGCATTTT	CSVQGGAGQPQHF
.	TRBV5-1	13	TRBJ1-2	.	TGCGCCAGCAGCTTGGACAAAAACTATGGCTACACCTTC	CASSLDKNYGYTF
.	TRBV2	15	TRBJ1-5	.	TGTGCCAGCAGTGATAGTAGCAGCCTAGGGAAGCCCCAGCATTTT	CASSDSSSLGKPQHF
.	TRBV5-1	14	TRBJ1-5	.	TGCGCCAGCAGCTTGTTGGGTGGGAATCAGCCCCAGCATTTT	CASSLLGGNQPQHF
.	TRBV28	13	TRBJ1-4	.	TGTGCCAGCAGTTCAGGGGTTTTTGAAAAACTGTTTTTT	CASSSGVFEKLFF
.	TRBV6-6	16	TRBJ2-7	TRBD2	TGTGCCAGCAGTCGTGGAGGAGCGGGAGGGAGGTACGAGCAGTACTTC	CASSRGGAGGRYEQYF
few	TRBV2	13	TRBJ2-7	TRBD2	TGTGCCAGCTGGGGGACGGGGGGTTACGAGCAGTACTTC	CASWGTGGYEQYF
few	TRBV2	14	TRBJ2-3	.	TGTGCCAGCAGTGAGCTTATTAGCACAGATACGCAGTATTTT	CASSELISTDTQYF
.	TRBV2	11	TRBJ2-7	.	TGTGCCGGCAGTGGATTCTACGAGCAGTACTTC	CAGSGFYEQYF
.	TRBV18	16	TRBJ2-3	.	TGTGCCAGCTCACCAGGGGAACTTGTTGGGACAGATACGCAGTATTTT	CASSPGELVGTDTQYF
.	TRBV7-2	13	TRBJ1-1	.	TGTGCCAGCAGCTTACAGGGCTACACTGAAGCTTTCTTT	CASSLQGYTEAFF
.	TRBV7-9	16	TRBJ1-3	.	TGTGCCAGCAGCTCCCTGCGGACGAGCTCTGGAAACACCATATATTTT	CASSSLRTSSGNTIYF
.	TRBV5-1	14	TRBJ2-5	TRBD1	TGCGCCAGCAGTTCACAGGGGTACGGAGAGACCCAGTACTTC	CASSSQGYGETQYF
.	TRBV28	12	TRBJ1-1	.	TGTGCCAGCAGTTTAGTTGTGGGCCAAGCTTTCTTT	CASSLVVGQAFF
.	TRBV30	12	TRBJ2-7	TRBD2	TGTGCCTGCAGGGGACTAGCCGGCGAGCAGTACTTC	CACRGLAGEQYF
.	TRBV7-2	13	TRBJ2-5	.	TGTGCCAGCAGCTTAGGAGGGCCCGCGACCCAGTACTTC	CASSLGGPATQYF
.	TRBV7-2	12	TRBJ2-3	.	TGTGCCAGCAGCTGGAGCACAGATACGCAGTATTTT	CASSWSTDTQYF
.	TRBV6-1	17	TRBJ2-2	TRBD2	TGTGCCAGCAGTGGAGGGCTAGCGGGAGTTCGGACCGGGGAGCTGTTTTTT	CASSGGLAGVRTGELFF
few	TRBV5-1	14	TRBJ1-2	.	TGCGCCAGCAGCCCGGACGGAACTAACTATGGCTACACCTTC	CASSPDGTNYGYTF
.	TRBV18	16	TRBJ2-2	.	TGTGCCAGCTCACGGCAGGGGCCGGAGAACACCGGGGAGCTGTTTTTT	CASSRQGPENTGELFF
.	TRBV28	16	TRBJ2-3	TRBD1	TGTGCCAGCAGATATTTGGCACAGGGGGGCACAGATACGCAGTATTTT	CASRYLAQGGTDTQYF
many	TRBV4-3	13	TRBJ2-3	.	TGCGCCAGCAGCCAACAAAGGTCGGATACGCAGTATTTT	CASSQQRSDTQYF
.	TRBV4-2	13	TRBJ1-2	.	TGTGCCAGCAGCCAAGAGGACCCCTATGGCTACACCTTC	CASSQEDPYGYTF
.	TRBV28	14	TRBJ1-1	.	TGTGCCAGCAGTTACCCGTGGGGGAACACTGAAGCTTTCTTT	CASSYPWGNTEAFF
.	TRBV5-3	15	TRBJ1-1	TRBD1	TGTGCCAGAAGTTCCCCAGGGGGCATGAACACTGAAGCTTTCTTT	CARSSPGGMNTEAFF
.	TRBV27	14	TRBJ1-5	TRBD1	TGTGCCAGCAGACCGGGACAGGGGAATCAGCCCCAGCATTTT	CASRPGQGNQPQHF
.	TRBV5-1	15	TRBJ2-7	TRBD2	TGCGCCAGCAGACGGACTAGCGAGAGCTCCTACGAGCAGTACTTC	CASRRTSESSYEQYF
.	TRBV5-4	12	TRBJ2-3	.	TGTGCCAGCAGCTTGGACAGGTCTTCCCCTATTTTT	CASSLDRSSPIF
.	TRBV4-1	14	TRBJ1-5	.	TGCGCCAGCAGCCAAGTTGCGGCGGGTCAGCCCCAGCATTTT	CASSQVAAGQPQHF
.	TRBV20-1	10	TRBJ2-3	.	TGCAGTGCAACAGAAGATACGCAGTATTTT	CSATEDTQYF
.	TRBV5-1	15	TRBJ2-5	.	TGCGCCAGCAGCGCGCTACTAGCTACTCAAGAGACCCAGTACTTC	CASSALLATQETQYF
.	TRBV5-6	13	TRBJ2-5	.	TGTGCCAGCAGCACGAGGTACCAAGAGACCCAGTACTTC	CASSTRYQETQYF
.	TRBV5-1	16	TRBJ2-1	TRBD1	TGCGCCAGCAGCTTGGGAGGGACAGGGGTCTACAATGAGCAGTTCTTC	CASSLGGTGVYNEQFF
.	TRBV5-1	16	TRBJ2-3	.	TGCGCCAGCAGCTTGCAGGCAGGGGCAAGCACAGATACGCAGTATTTT	CASSLQAGASTDTQYF
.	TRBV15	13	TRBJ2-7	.	TGTGCCACCAGCAGAGATTCCGGGTACGAGCAGTACTTC	CATSRDSGYEQYF
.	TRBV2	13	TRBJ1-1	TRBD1	TGTGCCAGCAGAAGCTCGGGACAGGGTGAAGCTTTCTTT	CASRSSGQGEAFF
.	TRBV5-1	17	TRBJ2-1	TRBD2	TGCGCCAGCAGCGGAACTAGCGGGAGGGCTCTGGGAAATGAGCAGTTCTTC	CASSGTSGRALGNEQFF
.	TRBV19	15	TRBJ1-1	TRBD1	TGTGCCAGTAGTGCAGGGACAGATCTGAACACTGAAGCTTTCTTT	CASSAGTDLNTEAFF
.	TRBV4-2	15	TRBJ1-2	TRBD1	TGTGCCAGCAGCCAAGATCTACAGGGGGCCTATGGCTACACCTTC	CASSQDLQGAYGYTF
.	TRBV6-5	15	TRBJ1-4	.	TGTGCCAGCAGTTACGGAGGGGATGTTGGTGAAAAACTGTTTTTT	CASSYGGDVGEKLFF
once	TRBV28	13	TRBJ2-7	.	TGTGCCTCGGGCGGGGGCGGCTCCTACGAGCAGTACTTC	CASGGGGSYEQYF
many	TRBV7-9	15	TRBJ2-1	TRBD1	TGTGCCAGCAGCCTAGGGACAGGGACCTTCAATGAGCAGTTCTTC	CASSLGTGTFNEQFF
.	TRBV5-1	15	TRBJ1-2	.	TGCGCCAGCAGCCCCTTCGTTGGCTCGGCCTATGGCTACACCTTC	CASSPFVGSAYGYTF
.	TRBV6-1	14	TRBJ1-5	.	TGTGCCAGCACCCGGGGGGATCGTGTTCAGCCCCAGCATTTT	CASTRGDRVQPQHF
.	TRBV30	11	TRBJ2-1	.	TGTGCCTGGAGGTGGATCGGTGAGCAGTTCTTC	CAWRWIGEQFF
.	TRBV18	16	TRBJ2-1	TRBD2	TGTGCCAGCTCACCCGAGGCGACTAGCGGGAGTAATGAGCAGTTCTTC	CASSPEATSGSNEQFF
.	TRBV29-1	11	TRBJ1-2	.	TGCAGCGTTGAAGGTCTGGGGGACAACACCTTC	CSVEGLGDNTF
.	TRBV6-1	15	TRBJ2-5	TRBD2	TGTGCCAGCAGTGAAAAGCCGGGAGGGCGGGAGACCCAGTACTTC	CASSEKPGGRETQYF